This T cell receptor beta chain comes out of a study of PD-1 blockade in classical Hodgkin lymphoma. With regard to this clone: Its antigen is undetermined.

Profiled with immunoSEQ multiplex PCR; TCRdb holds only in-frame clones, not every one. Among under 20,000 clones listed, about nine tenths were seen once. Time point here: newly diagnosed, previously untreated cHL patient sample. Study-wide results and caveats: Still unresolved is the cause of the repertoire differences, which may be disease activity or prior therapy.

With 6 bases removed from V and 2 bases from J, the gap between germline ends came to 14 bases. From germline, CDR1 is MNHNS and CDR2 SASEGT. The CDR3 is 15 amino acids. The chain recombines TRBV6-1 with TRBJ1-5, with a possible D match to TRBD1 (5 bases). The TCR was taken from a human donor with classical Hodgkin lymphoma. Input material: peripheral blood mononuclear cells (PBMCs). The CDR3 region is CASRKWGNGNQPQHF. CDR3 sequence (DNA): TGTGCCAGCAGAAAGTGGGGCAACGGCAATCAGCCCCAGCATTTT.